This T cell receptor beta chain appears in the sequencing data of a study of post-analysis software for immune sequencing data. TCR beta libraries were prepared from cDNA with unique molecular identifiers. TCRdb reanalysed the PCR reads using MiXCR and keeps one entry per CDR3 protein. The sample includes fewer than 550,000 distinct CDR3 sequences, less than 40% seen only once; the top ten take under 7%. In its sample, this clonotype was seen a few times. The sample consisted of blood. The source is a girl aged 2-17 years with multiple sclerosis.

CDR3 protein: CASNPWRGLGTGELFF. The CDR3 nucleotides are TGTGCCAGCAACCCTTGGAGGGGGCTCGGAACCGGGGAGCTGTTTTTT. V usage is TRBV6-2 or TRBV6-3 and J usage is TRBJ2-2; weak D call: TRBD1 (7 bases). CDR3 length: 16 amino acids. Trimming pared 7 bases from V and 5 bases from J, leaving 20 bases between. Germline assignment: CDR1 MNHEY and CDR2 SVGEGT.